These 9 T cell receptor beta chains originate from one sample sequenced in a study of T-cell reconstitution after alpha-beta-depleted transplantation in children. Unique molecular identifiers tagged the TCRbeta library. TCRdb analysed the PCR reads with MiXCR anew, one entry per CDR3 protein. This sample carries 200,000 to 250,000 distinct CDR3 sequences, 20% to 30% of them seen once, and the ten largest clones take more than 4.5%. This sample comprised PBMCs, mostly from graft donor cells, obtained 360 days after TCRalphabeta/CD19-depleted stem cell transplant. The origin of the receptors is a female patient aged 2-15 years who had a stem cell transplant for congenital amegakaryocytic thrombocytopenia, so the T cells may come from the graft donor.

This chain uses TRBV7-2 with TRBJ2-3, with 8 bases matching TRBD2. V shed 7 bases, J shed 4 bases, and the junction held 10 bases outside the gene matches. Germline lookup yields CDR1 SGHTA and CDR2 FQGNSA. This CDR3 spans 15 amino acids. This chain's CDR3 is CASTIGLAGSDTQYF. The CDR3 DNA reads TGTGCCAGCACCATCGGACTAGCTGGTTCAGATACGCAGTATTTT.

This clonotype was seen only a few times. The chain uses TRBV11-2 and TRBJ2-5, with TRBD2 matching over 11 bases. Germline-derived CDR1 and CDR2 are SGHAT and FQNNGV. The CDR3 runs 20 residues. V trimming: 6 bases; J trimming: 2 bases; junction bases outside the gene matches: 20. CDR3 bases: TGTGCCAGCAGTTTTAGATCGACTAGCGGGGTTGAGACCGTTCAAGAGACCCAGTACTTC. The encoded protein is CASSFRSTSGVETVQETQYF.

The chain carries TRBV9 and TRBJ1-4; D is possibly TRBD1 (6 bases). CDR3 length: 14 amino acids. The germline V gene encodes CDR1 SGDLS and CDR2 YYNGEE. With 2 bases removed from V and 5 bases from J, the gap between germline ends came to 10 bases. The CDR3 here is CASSVDSGNEKLFF. Written as DNA, the CDR3 is TGTGCCAGCAGCGTGGACAGCGGGAATGAAAAACTGTTTTTT.

The V call is TRBV9, the J call TRBJ2-5, with TRBD2 matching over 9 bases. This CDR3 is 13 amino acids long. Per the germline V gene, CDR1 is SGDLS and CDR2 is YYNGEE. V shed 3 bases and J 4 bases; nucleotides not matched to a gene: 1. CDR3 loop: CASSALAGETQYF. CDR3 DNA sequence: TGTGCCAGCAGCGCACTAGCGGGAGAGACCCAGTACTTC.

This clonotype was seen only a few times. The gene calls are TRBV28 and TRBJ2-2; no reliable D call. The CDR3 sequence is 13 residues long. V shed 5 bases and J shed 4 bases, with 8 bases lying between them. Germline values: CDR1 MDHEN, CDR2 SYDVKM. The CDR3 region is CASSTGGTGELFF. CDR3 coding DNA: TGTGCCAGCAGTACCGGTGGCACCGGGGAGCTGTTTTTT.

This sequence joins TRBV25-1 and TRBJ1-3; TRBD1 might be the D (5 bases). Germline V lookup: CDR1 MGHDK, CDR2 SYGVNS. The CDR3 runs 16 residues. V lost 3 bases and J 3 bases, leaving 15 bases between the germline ends. The CDR3 sequence is CASSETPRGFGNTIYF. The CDR3 coding sequence is TGTGCCAGCAGTGAGACTCCCCGGGGCTTTGGAAACACCATATATTTT. Full variable domain (outside the CDR3, taken from reference TRBV25-1 and TRBJ1-3): EADIYQTPRYLVIGTGKKITLECSQTMGHDKMYWYQQDPGMELHLIHYSYGVNSTEKGDLSSESTVSRIRTEHFPLTLESARPSHTSQYLCASSETPRGFGNTIYFGEGSWLTVV.

The chain carries TRBV30 and TRBJ1-1; TRBD1 is a possible D gene (5 bases). This CDR3 is 13 amino acids long. Per the germline V gene, CDR1 is GTSNPN and CDR2 is SVGIG (reference sequence). The germline V and J ends were trimmed by 4 bases and 8 bases, with 17 bases remaining between them. DNA of the CDR3: TGTGCCTGGAATGGGTGGGGCAAATTGGAAGCTTTCTTT. Its translation is CAWNGWGKLEAFF.

The genes are TRBV12-3 or TRBV12-4 and TRBJ1-2; D possibly corresponds to TRBD1 (6 bases). Trimming shortened V by 2 bases and J by 8 bases, and 15 bases separated the two germline ends. This CDR3 has 14 residues. The CDR3 spells CASSLPGGAGGYTF. CDR3 coding DNA: TGTGCCAGCAGTTTACCTGGGGGGGCAGGAGGCTACACCTTC.

This rearrangement joins TRBV20-1 to TRBJ2-3, with D possibly being TRBD2 (6 bases). Trimming removed 6 bases at V and 8 bases at J, with 21 bases between. The CDR3 runs 14 residues. CDR1 is DFQATT and CDR2 is SNEGSKA in the germline V gene (reference sequence). The CDR3 loop is CSARNSRGSFTQYF. The CDR3 region has the DNA TGCAGTGCCCGAAATTCCCGGGGGAGTTTTACGCAGTATTTT.